A selection of T cell receptor beta chains follows, all from one sample in a study of T cell repertoires in ileal Crohn's disease. Here immunoSEQ multiplex PCR was the method, and the copy in TCRdb shows in-frame clones only, minus some. The table lists around 15,000 clones, around 60% of them singletons, with roughly 6.2% in the top ten. The material sequenced was ileal tissue. Every receptor here comes from an adult with Crohn's disease. The CDR3 runs from the conserved cysteine through the conserved F or W.

V gene	J gene	CDR3 protein
TRBV6-1	TRBJ2-3	CASSEGPSSTDTQYF
TRBV7-6	TRBJ2-2	CASSRDMAGELFF
TRBV4-1	TRBJ2-3	CASSQDYTSGRAGTQYF
TRBV7-2	TRBJ2-5	CASSLSFQETQYF
TRBV4-2	TRBJ2-7	CASSQDSGTVDEQYF
TRBV4-2	TRBJ2-1	CASSQDYTGGMFF
TRBV11-2	TRBJ2-7	CASSLFRTSVYEQYF
TRBV2	TRBJ1-3	CASRWDSGNTIYF
TRBV18	TRBJ2-7	CASSPFSGQTYEQYF
TRBV6-5	TRBJ2-3	CASRGTFSSTDTQYF
TRBV9	TRBJ1-2	CASSSTGEYGYTF
TRBV5-1	TRBJ2-3	CASSLDVGGDTQYF
TRBV7-8	TRBJ2-1	CASSFREGVSYNEQFF
TRBV14	TRBJ2-3	CASSHYSTDTQYF
TRBV6-5	TRBJ2-7	CASRWGLAGAYEQYF
TRBV7-4	TRBJ1-1	CASSSSGVRTEAFF
TRBV5-8	TRBJ1-1	CASSSLTEAFF
TRBV5-8	TRBJ2-7	CASSTIDRAAYEQYF
TRBV9	TRBJ1-2	CASSAGEGHGYTF
TRBV30	TRBJ1-1	CAWSVRRGTEAFF
TRBV30	TRBJ1-1	CAWRTGVVNTEAFF
TRBV29-1	TRBJ2-1	CSNGTGTRDEQFF
TRBV6-5	TRBJ2-7	CASSYSRTSPTRYF
TRBV5-1	TRBJ2-7	CASSLVPGRDEQYF
TRBV10-2	TRBJ1-4	CATLLTGAGEKLFF
TRBV20-1	TRBJ1-1	CSATPGTEAFF
TRBV6-4	TRBJ2-1	CASSAGGETNEQFF
TRBV5-1	TRBJ1-1	CASSLTGRTEAFF
TRBV7-8	TRBJ2-3	CASSLLGDRGTVRDTQYF
TRBV11-2	TRBJ2-1	CASSLVGSGRARNEQFF
TRBV2	TRBJ1-2	CVISWGLYGYTF
TRBV29-1	TRBJ1-1	CSVVQPGTEAFF
TRBV2	TRBJ2-2	CASSVPSGGLGELFF
TRBV6-1	TRBJ1-1	CASSELGRGRTEAFF
TRBV29-1	TRBJ1-2	CSVAPRGGAMNYGYTF
TRBV9	TRBJ2-1	CASSERDSLGSNEQFF
TRBV18	TRBJ1-3	CASSLDRDLSGNTIYF
TRBV6-5	TRBJ1-2	CASSYGNLYTF
TRBV28	TRBJ1-2	CASSLPGALNYGYTF
TRBV6-1	TRBJ1-1	CASSEGLLKGAFF
TRBV4-2	TRBJ1-3	CASSQGGFSGNTIYF
TRBV15	TRBJ2-3	CATSKGLAGEYYDTQYF
TRBV7-2	TRBJ1-3	CASRTRTVSGNTIYF
TRBV2	TRBJ2-7	CASVRDRLSYEQYF
TRBV2	TRBJ2-7	CASMGPMSSYEQYF
TRBV19	TRBJ1-2	CASSRGGGGYGYTF
TRBV19	TRBJ2-5	CASTQGGSQETQYF
TRBV2	TRBJ2-2	CASSVLSDTGELFF
TRBV6-1	TRBJ1-2	CASSEARGNYGYTF
TRBV30	TRBJ1-2	CAWTETGGFYGYTF
TRBV27	TRBJ1-2	CASSTRQINIYGYTF
TRBV7-9	TRBJ1-1	CASSLLATHGAFF
TRBV5-4	TRBJ2-7	CASSLGTGEREQYF